This T cell receptor (beta chain) derives from a study of blood T cell repertoires in COVID-19. Whole-study context: Sites in the United States, Italy and Spain provided acute and convalescent COVID-19 samples. The analysed material was cDNA or gDNA that came from T cells, B-cell-depleted T cells, or PBMCs.

Original methodology: Nucleated cell counts were estimated from reference gene primer amplification. Sequencing was performed with immunoSEQ multiplex PCR; in TCRdb, only in-frame clones are kept and a portion is missing. That table furnishes V, J and clone size, whereas the DNA furnished D and trimming. The sample lists about 320,000 clones; about 91% were seen once. J lost 3 bases, V lost 8 bases, and 1 base had no gene match. This CDR3 region has 13 residues. Germline CDR1 is MDHEN and CDR2 is SYDVKM. This receptor was obtained from a woman in her 30s with COVID-19, enrolled during active disease. The rearrangement joins TRBV28 to TRBJ2-5; 12 positions agree with TRBD2. Sequenced sample: peripheral blood. CDR3 bases: TGTGCCAGCCTAGCGGGGGGGAAAGAGACCCAGTACTTC. Translation gives CASLAGGKETQYF.